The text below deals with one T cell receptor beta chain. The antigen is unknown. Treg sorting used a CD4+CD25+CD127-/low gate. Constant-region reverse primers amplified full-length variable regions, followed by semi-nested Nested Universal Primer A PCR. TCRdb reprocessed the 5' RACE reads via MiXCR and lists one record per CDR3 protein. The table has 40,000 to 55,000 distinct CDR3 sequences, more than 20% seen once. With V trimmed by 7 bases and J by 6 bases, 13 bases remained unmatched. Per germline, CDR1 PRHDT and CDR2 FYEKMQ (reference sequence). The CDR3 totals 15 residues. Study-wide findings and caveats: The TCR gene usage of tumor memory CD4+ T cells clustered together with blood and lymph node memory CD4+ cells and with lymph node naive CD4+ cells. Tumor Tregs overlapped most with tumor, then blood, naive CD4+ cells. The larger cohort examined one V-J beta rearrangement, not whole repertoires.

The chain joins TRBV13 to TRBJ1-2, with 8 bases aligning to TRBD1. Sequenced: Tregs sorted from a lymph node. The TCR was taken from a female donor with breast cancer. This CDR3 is CASNPRGQGSDGYTF. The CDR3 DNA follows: TGTGCCAGCAACCCCCGCGGACAGGGATCTGATGGCTACACCTTC. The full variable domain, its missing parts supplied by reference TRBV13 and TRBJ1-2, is AAGVIQSPRHLIKEKRETATLKCYPIPRHDTVYWYQQGPGQDPQFLISFYEKMQSDKGSIPDRFSAQQFSDYHSELNMSSLELGDSALYFCASNPRGQGSDGYTFGSGTRLTVV.